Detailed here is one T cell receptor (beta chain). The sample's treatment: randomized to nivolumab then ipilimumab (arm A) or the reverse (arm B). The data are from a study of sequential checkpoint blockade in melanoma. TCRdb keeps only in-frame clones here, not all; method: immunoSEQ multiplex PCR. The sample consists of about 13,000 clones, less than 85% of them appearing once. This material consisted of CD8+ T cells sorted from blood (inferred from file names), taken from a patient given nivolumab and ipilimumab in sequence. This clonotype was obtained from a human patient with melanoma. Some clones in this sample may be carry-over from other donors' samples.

The CDR3 coding sequence is TGTGCCAGCAGCGCACCCTCGCTCCGGGACAGGTCTAACTATGGCTACACCTTC. Translation: CASSAPSLRDRSNYGYTF. The rearrangement links TRBV9 to TRBJ1-2; TRBD1 matches 8 bases. CDR1 and CDR2 from the germline V gene are SGDLS and YYNGEE. V was pared by 3 bases and J by 0 bases, with 13 bases of the junction left unmatched. The CDR3 has 18 residues.